This TCR beta chain was identified during a study of T cells in Graves' hyperthyroidism and ophthalmopathy. Findings and caveats of the study: Patients with ophthalmopathy were separated from those with stable hyperthyroidism by a 13 V-J model. Expanded thyroid clonotypes (above 0.001) were mostly also found in blood.

Germline-derived CDR1 and CDR2 are SGHAT and FQNNGV. V lost 0 bases, J lost 6 bases, and 5 bases stayed unmatched. The CDR3 is 15 residues long. This clonotype was detected ten times or more. Its target is not known. RNA transcripts served as the template for amplifying TCR beta CDR3 regions. With the HTBI primer set, the TCR CDR3 went through a first round of RT-PCR. MiXCR was run by TCRdb on the multiplex PCR reads, yielding one entry per CDR3 protein. The sample includes around 500,000 distinct CDR3 sequences, around 14% seen only once; the top ten take 17%. The chain combines TRBV11-2 with TRBJ1-5; 7 bases are a match to TRBD1. This sequence was found in a woman younger than 35 with Graves' hyperthyroidism. The specimen sequenced was blood. CDR3 protein: CASSLDSTGRQPQHF. Here the CDR3 DNA reads TGTGCCAGCAGCTTAGATTCGACAGGGCGTCAGCCCCAGCATTTT.